This entry lists 31 T cell receptor beta chains sequenced from one sample in a study of blood T cell repertoires in COVID-19. Produced via immunoSEQ multiplex PCR; TCRdb's table is partial and in-frame only. In the table there are under 150,000 clones, more than 65% of which are singletons. The sample taken for sequencing was peripheral blood. The receptor source for this set is a man in his fifties with acute or convalescent COVID-19.

The V and J genes are TRBV6-5 and TRBJ1-1; no firm D call. Germline V CDR1 and CDR2: MNHEY, SVGAGI. Trimming took 5 bases from V and 8 from J, leaving 9 bases between them. The CDR3 totals 11 residues. The CDR3, as DNA: TGTGCCAGCAGTCTGTCGGGGGAAGCTTTCTTT. As protein: CASSLSGEAFF.

This clone is a singleton in its sample. The J gene is TRBJ2-4, the V gene TRBV5-4; 12 positions match TRBD2. The CDR3 extends over 18 amino acids. From germline, CDR1 is SGHNT and CDR2 YYREEE (reference sequence). V was clipped by 0 bases and J by 0 bases; unmatched bases: 4. In DNA form, the CDR3 reads TGTGCCAGCAGCTTGGGGACTAGCGGGACTGTAGCCAAAAACATTCAGTACTTC. It specifies CASSLGTSGTVAKNIQYF.

The gene calls are TRBV6-5 and TRBJ1-2; the D gene is possibly TRBD1 (6 bases). Per the germline V gene, CDR1 is MNHEY and CDR2 is SVGAGI. This CDR3 region has 13 residues. CDR3 in DNA: TGTGTAGTTAGAAGGGACACCGACTATGGCTACACCTTC. Its translation is CVVRRDTDYGYTF.

V and J are TRBV29-1 and TRBJ2-7, with 9 bases that match TRBD1. The length of the CDR3 is 13 residues. V gave up 6 bases and J gave up 6 bases; unmatched junction bases: 9. CDR1 and CDR2 from the germline V gene are SQVTM and ANQGSEA. CDR3 nucleotides: TGCAGCGTCTCCGGGACAGGGTTGTCCGAGCAGTACTTC. Encoded protein: CSVSGTGLSEQYF.

This chain joins TRBV29-1 and TRBJ2-3; tentatively, D is TRBD2 (6 bases). The CDR3 extends over 14 amino acids. V was cut by 7 bases and J by 5 bases, with 19 bases left in between. Germline CDR1 SQVTM, CDR2 ANQGSEA. CDR3 loop: CSAALGLRRDTQYF. Here the CDR3 DNA reads TGCAGCGCCGCCCTAGGACTAAGACGAGATACGCAGTATTTT.

The gene calls are TRBV29-1 and TRBJ1-2; 9 bases map to TRBD1. Per germline, CDR1 SQVTM and CDR2 ANQGSEA. V dropped 2 bases and J dropped 10; count of bases not matched to a gene: 8. The CDR3 length is 13 residues. The CDR3: CSVELYRGPDYTF. The CDR3 coding sequence is TGCAGCGTTGAACTCTACAGGGGGCCCGACTACACCTTC. Based on the CDR3 plus reference TRBV29-1 and TRBJ1-2, the full variable domain is SAVISQKPSRDICQRGTSLTIQCQVDSQVTMMFWYRQQPGQSLTLIATANQGSEATYESGFVIDKFPISRPNLTFSTLTVSNMSPEDSSIYLCSVELYRGPDYTFGSGTRLTVV.

This sequence joins TRBV5-1 and TRBJ2-4, with D possibly matching TRBD1 (5 bases). Trimming left V 0 bases short and J 7 bases short, with 11 bases between. This CDR3 is built from 14 residues. Germline loops: CDR1 SGHRS, CDR2 YFSETQ. CDR3 sequence: CASSLEDRGNIQYF. The CDR3, as DNA: TGCGCCAGCAGCTTGGAAGACAGAGGCAACATTCAGTACTTC. Together with reference TRBV5-1 and TRBJ2-4, the CDR3 gives the full variable domain: KAGVTQTPRYLIKTRGQQVTLSCSPISGHRSVSWYQQTPGQGLQFLFEYFSETQRNKGNFPGRFSGRQFSNSRSEMNVSTLELGDSALYLCASSLEDRGNIQYFGAGTRLSVL.

V gene TRBV3-1 (or the pseudogene TRBV3-2) combines with J gene TRBJ2-4; TRBD2 is a possible D gene (5 bases). The germline gives CDR1 LGHDT, CDR2 YNNKEL (reference sequence). V lost 3 bases to trimming and J lost 0 bases, with 12 bases between them. CDR3 size: 16 residues. CDR3 protein: CASSHPGILAKNIQYF. The CDR3 coding sequence is TGTGCCAGCAGCCACCCGGGAATACTAGCCAAAAACATTCAGTACTTC.

The rearrangement uses TRBV27 and TRBJ1-6, with 7 bases identical to TRBD1. The CDR3 runs 15 residues. V trimming: 6 bases; J trimming: 7 bases; junction bases outside the gene matches: 9. Looked up from germline, CDR1 is MNHEY and CDR2 is SMNVEV (reference sequence). CDR3 sequence (DNA): TGTGCCAGCAGAACTACACAGGGGCTGAATTCACCCCTCCACTTT. It encodes CASRTTQGLNSPLHF.

The chain recombines TRBV6-5 with TRBJ1-5; D remains unclear. Germline loops: CDR1 MNHEY, CDR2 SVGAGI. The CDR3 is made up of 13 amino acids. V was pared by 4 bases and J by 1 base, with 5 bases between. The CDR3, as DNA: TGTGCCAGCAGTTTCACAAGCAATCAGCCCCAGCATTTT. Translating it yields CASSFTSNQPQHF.

In its sample, this clone was seen once. This sequence joins TRBV6-1 and TRBJ1-4; weak D call: TRBD1 (6 bases). The CDR3 covers 15 residues. Germline CDR1 reads MNHNS; CDR2 reads SASEGT. Between the trimmed V and J ends, which lost 2 bases and 7 bases, there was a span of 14 bases. Written as DNA, the CDR3 is TGTGCCAGCAGTGAATTATCGGCAGGGGTTGAAAAACTGTTTTTT. Encoded protein: CASSELSAGVEKLFF.

This clone was seen a single time. This chain connects TRBV12-3 or TRBV12-4 to TRBJ1-1; TRBD1 matches 7 bases. V shed 7 bases and J 6 bases; nucleotides not matched to a gene: 5. The CDR3 length is 12 residues. The CDR3 loop reads CASNEGASEAFF. The CDR3 DNA follows: TGTGCCAGCAATGAGGGGGCGTCTGAAGCTTTCTTT.

This clone was detected once. The chain carries TRBV2 and TRBJ1-5; TRBD1 agrees at 8 bases. Germline CDR1 and CDR2: SNHLY and FYNNEI. CDR3 size: 14 residues. V dropped 7 bases and J dropped 7; count of bases not matched to a gene: 9. The CDR3 region is CASNRQGAGQPQHF. In DNA form, the CDR3 reads TGTGCCAGCAATAGGCAGGGGGCAGGACAGCCCCAGCATTTT.

The chain employs TRBV5-5 and TRBJ1-1; D perhaps matches TRBD1 (5 bases). The germline V gene has CDR1 SGHKS and CDR2 YYEKEE (reference sequence). The CDR3 has 15 amino acids. V dropped 4 bases and J dropped 1 base, with 14 bases sitting between them. CDR3 sequence: CASSRTGGANTEAFF. CDR3 sequence (DNA): TGTGCCAGCAGCAGGACGGGAGGGGCGAACACTGAAGCTTTCTTT.

V is TRBV6-5 and J is TRBJ2-3, with D possibly matching TRBD1 (5 bases). CDR1 is MNHEY, CDR2 SVGAGI, per germline. V was trimmed by 6 bases and J by 3 bases, leaving 10 bases between them. The CDR3 extends over 13 amino acids. CDR3 DNA sequence: TGTGCCAGCAGGGGCAGGGCTACAGATACGCAGTATTTT. Translating gives CASRGRATDTQYF.

This clone showed up just a few times. The J gene is TRBJ1-2, the V gene TRBV2, with a tentative D call TRBD1 (5 bases). CDR1 is SNHLY, CDR2 FYNNEI, per germline. Between the trimmed V and J ends, which lost 3 bases and 2 bases, there was a span of 10 bases. The CDR3 covers 14 residues. The DNA for the CDR3 is TGTGCCAGCAGTGATTGGGGGGGGAACTATGGCTACACCTTC. Protein sequence: CASSDWGGNYGYTF.

The chain is built from TRBV7-2 and TRBJ1-5; 7 bases are shared with TRBD1. CDR1 is SGHTA, CDR2 FQGNSA, per germline. There are 13 residues in the CDR3. Trimming removed 2 bases from V and 10 bases from J; junction bases left unmatched: 5. CDR3 coding DNA: TGTGCCAGCAGCTTATACCGGGACAGCCCCCAGCATTTT. Encoded protein: CASSLYRDSPQHF.

DNA for the CDR3: TGTGCCAGCAGCCACCTTACAGGGGAAGGCGGCTACACCTTC. Translating gives CASSHLTGEGGYTF. V gene TRBV3-1 (or the pseudogene TRBV3-2) combines with J gene TRBJ1-2; 7 bases are a match to TRBD1. With 3 bases clipped from V and 8 bases from J, the junction kept 9 bases outside the gene matches. Per germline, CDR1 LGHDT and CDR2 YNNKEL (reference sequence). CDR3 length equals 14 residues.

This chain uses TRBV6-1 with TRBJ1-6, with 7 bases aligning to TRBD1. V lost 1 base and J lost 0; bases outside the gene matches: 9. The CDR3 loop spans 19 amino acids. The germline CDR1 and CDR2 sequences are MNHNS and SASEGT. Written as DNA, the CDR3 is TGTGCCAGCAGTGAAGTGCACAGGGGCCATAGCTCCTATAATTCACCCCTCCACTTT. This encodes CASSEVHRGHSSYNSPLHF.

The chain is built from TRBV5-1 and TRBJ1-2, with D possibly matching TRBD1 (5 bases). The V gene's germline CDR1 is SGHRS and CDR2 YFSETQ. Between the trimmed V and J ends, which lost 1 base and 0 bases, there was a span of 13 bases. This CDR3 spans 16 amino acids. The CDR3, as DNA: TGCGCCAGCAGCTTGAATTCAGGGTTAGCTAACTATGGCTACACCTTC. The encoded protein is CASSLNSGLANYGYTF.

The rearrangement joins TRBV10-2 to TRBJ1-3, with 7 bases identical to TRBD1. Germline CDR1 WSHSY, CDR2 SAAADI. V gave up 7 bases and J gave up 6 bases; unmatched junction bases: 15. This CDR3 contains 16 residues. The CDR3 DNA reads as TGCGCCAGCAAAACAGAAGAGGGGGCGGGTGAAAACACCATATATTTT. Translated: CASKTEEGAGENTIYF.

This clone was observed a few times. This chain connects TRBV7-8 to TRBJ1-2; 8 nucleotides align to TRBD1. The CDR3 spans 16 residues. Germline V gene data show CDR1 as SGHVS and CDR2 as FQNEAQ. V gave up 4 bases and J gave up 6 bases; unmatched junction bases: 13. As DNA, the CDR3 is TGTGCCAGCAGCTCGGGACAGGCTATCGGAGCCCATGGCTACACCTTC. As protein: CASSSGQAIGAHGYTF.

V is TRBV9 and J is TRBJ2-5, with TRBD2 as a possible D gene (6 bases). Germline CDR1 and CDR2: SGDLS and YYNGEE. With 4 bases removed from V and 2 bases from J, the gap between germline ends came to 12 bases. There are 14 residues in the CDR3. The CDR3 is CASSIGTSQETQYF. In DNA, the CDR3 is TGTGCCAGCAGCATTGGGACTTCACAAGAGACCCAGTACTTC.

V usage is TRBV5-1 and J usage is TRBJ1-4; 9 positions agree with TRBD1. Germline V gene sequence: CDR1 SGHRS, CDR2 YFSETQ. This CDR3 is built from 16 residues. V trimming: 4 bases; J trimming: 4 bases; junction bases outside the gene matches: 8. This chain's CDR3 is CASSPGQGEINEKLFF. CDR3 sequence (DNA): TGCGCCAGCAGCCCGGGACAGGGTGAAATTAATGAAAAACTGTTTTTT.

The rearrangement joins TRBV25-1 to TRBJ1-1; 7 positions match TRBD1. The trim removed 6 bases at V and 5 bases at J, leaving 9 bases unmatched. This CDR3 contains 14 residues. The germline V gene encodes CDR1 MGHDK and CDR2 SYGVNS. This CDR3 reads CASRGTAVSTEAFF. CDR3 sequence (DNA): TGTGCCAGCAGAGGGACAGCGGTATCTACTGAAGCTTTCTTT.

The chain is built from TRBV6-5 and TRBJ2-5; a possible D gene is TRBD1 (6 bases). V lost 2 bases and J 5 bases, leaving 15 bases between the germline ends. Germline V gene sequence: CDR1 MNHEY, CDR2 SVGAGI. The CDR3 consists of 15 residues. The CDR3 nucleotides are TGTGCCAGCAGTTACCGAGGGGGACGAGGGGAGACCCAGTACTTC. Its translation: CASSYRGGRGETQYF.

The rearrangement uses TRBV15 and TRBJ1-1; tentative D call: TRBD1 (5 bases). Germline V CDR1 and CDR2: LNHNV, YYDKDF (reference sequence). This CDR3 region has 14 residues. Trimming took off 1 base at V and 5 bases at J, with 11 bases between the two ends. The CDR3 DNA is TGTGCCACCAGCAGAGTCGGGGGGGGTACTGAAGCTTTCTTT. This gives the protein CATSRVGGGTEAFF.

The chain links TRBV5-1 to TRBJ1-3, with D possibly being TRBD1 (6 bases). The CDR3 runs 15 residues. CDR1 is SGHRS, CDR2 YFSETQ, per germline. Deletions cut 3 bases from V and 3 bases from J, with 13 bases between. In nucleotides, the CDR3 is TGCGCCAGCAGCTATGGGGGGGCAGGTGGAAACACCATATATTTT. Amino acids: CASSYGGAGGNTIYF.

This clone was recorded once. The chain joins TRBV7-3 to TRBJ2-5; 7 bases agree with TRBD2. V shed 3 bases, J shed 1 base, and the junction held 5 bases outside the gene matches. This CDR3 is built from 15 residues. The V gene's germline CDR1 is SGHTA and CDR2 FQGTGA. CDR3 residues: CASSLTGGFQETQYF. DNA of the CDR3: TGTGCCAGCAGCTTGACGGGGGGATTCCAAGAGACCCAGTACTTC.

This rearrangement joins TRBV11-2 to TRBJ1-6, with 10 bases matching TRBD1. The CDR3 contains 16 residues. Germline trimming cut 7 bases from V and 6 bases from J; bases unmatched to any gene: 9. Germline CDR1 is SGHAT and CDR2 is FQNNGV. The CDR3 is CASKAGTGDSNSPLHF. The CDR3 DNA reads TGTGCCAGCAAGGCCGGGACAGGGGACTCTAATTCACCCCTCCACTTT.

This clone was seen once. The rearrangement links TRBV5-1 to TRBJ1-4; TRBD1 matches at 10 bases. This CDR3 is 15 amino acids long. V gave up 2 bases and J gave up 7 bases; unmatched junction bases: 5. Per the germline V gene, CDR1 is SGHRS and CDR2 is YFSETQ. The CDR3 nucleotides are TGCGCCAGCAGCTTCGGGGACAGGGGTACTGAAAAACTGTTTTTT. Translation gives CASSFGDRGTEKLFF.